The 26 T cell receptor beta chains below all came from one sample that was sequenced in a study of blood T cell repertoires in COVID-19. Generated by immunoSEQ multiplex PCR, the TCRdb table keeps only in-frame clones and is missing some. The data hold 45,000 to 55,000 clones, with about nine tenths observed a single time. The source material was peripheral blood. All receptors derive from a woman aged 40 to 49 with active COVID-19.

The CDR3 DNA is TGTGCCAGCAGCGCCCAAGAGGAGACCCAGTACTTC. Its translation: CASSAQEETQYF. The chain couples TRBV9 to TRBJ2-5; D is undetermined. CDR3 length: 12 amino acids. CDR1 and CDR2 from the germline V gene are SGDLS and YYNGEE. The V end was cut by 3 bases, the J end by 5 bases, with 8 bases between.

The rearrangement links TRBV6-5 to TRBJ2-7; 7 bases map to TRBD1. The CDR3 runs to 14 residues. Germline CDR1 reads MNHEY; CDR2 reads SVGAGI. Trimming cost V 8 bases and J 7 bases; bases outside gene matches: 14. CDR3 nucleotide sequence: TGTGCCAGCCGAACAGGGGTAATGGGACGGGAGCAGTACTTC. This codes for CASRTGVMGREQYF.

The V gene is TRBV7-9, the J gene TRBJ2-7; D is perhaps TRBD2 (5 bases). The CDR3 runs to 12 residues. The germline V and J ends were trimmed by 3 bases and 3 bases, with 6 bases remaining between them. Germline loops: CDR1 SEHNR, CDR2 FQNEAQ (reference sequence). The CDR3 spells CASSLRDYEQYF. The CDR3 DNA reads TGTGCCAGCAGCTTGAGGGACTACGAGCAGTACTTC. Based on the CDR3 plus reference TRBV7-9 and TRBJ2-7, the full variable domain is DTGVSQNPRHKITKRGQNVTFRCDPISEHNRLYWYRQTLGQGPEFLTYFQNEAQLEKSRLLSDRFSAERPKGSFSTLEIQRTEQGDSAMYLCASSLRDYEQYFGPGTRLTVT.

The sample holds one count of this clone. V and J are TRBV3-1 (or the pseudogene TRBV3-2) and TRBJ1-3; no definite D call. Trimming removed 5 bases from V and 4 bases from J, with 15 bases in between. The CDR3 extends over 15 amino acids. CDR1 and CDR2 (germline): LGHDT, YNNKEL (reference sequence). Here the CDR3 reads CASSSLGRGGNTIYF. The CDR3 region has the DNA TGTGCCAGCAGCTCTCTAGGCCGTGGAGGAAACACCATATATTTT.

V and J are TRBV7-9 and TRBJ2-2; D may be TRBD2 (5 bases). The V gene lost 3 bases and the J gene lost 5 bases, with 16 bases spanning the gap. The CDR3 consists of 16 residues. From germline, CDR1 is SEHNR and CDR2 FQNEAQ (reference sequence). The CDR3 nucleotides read TGTGCCAGCAGCTTTCACCCGGGGATTATTACCGGGGAGCTGTTTTTT. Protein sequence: CASSFHPGIITGELFF.

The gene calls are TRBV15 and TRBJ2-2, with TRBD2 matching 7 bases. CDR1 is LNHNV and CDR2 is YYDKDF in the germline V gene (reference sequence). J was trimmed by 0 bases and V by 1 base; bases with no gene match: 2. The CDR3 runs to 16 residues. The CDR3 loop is CATSRGLAANTGELFF. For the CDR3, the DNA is TGTGCCACCAGCAGAGGCCTAGCGGCGAACACCGGGGAGCTGTTTTTT.

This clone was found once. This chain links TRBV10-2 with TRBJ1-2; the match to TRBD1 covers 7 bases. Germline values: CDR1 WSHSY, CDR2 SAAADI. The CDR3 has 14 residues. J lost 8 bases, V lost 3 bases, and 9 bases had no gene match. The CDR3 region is CASSDSRQGGGYTF. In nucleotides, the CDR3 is TGCGCCAGCAGTGACTCCCGACAGGGAGGAGGCTACACCTTC.

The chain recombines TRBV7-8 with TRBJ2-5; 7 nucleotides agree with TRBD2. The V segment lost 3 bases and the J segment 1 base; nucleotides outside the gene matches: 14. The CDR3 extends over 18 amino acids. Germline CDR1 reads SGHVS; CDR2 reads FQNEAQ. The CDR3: CASSFEDGGEGLQETQYF. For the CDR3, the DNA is TGTGCCAGCAGCTTTGAGGATGGTGGGGAGGGACTCCAAGAGACCCAGTACTTC.

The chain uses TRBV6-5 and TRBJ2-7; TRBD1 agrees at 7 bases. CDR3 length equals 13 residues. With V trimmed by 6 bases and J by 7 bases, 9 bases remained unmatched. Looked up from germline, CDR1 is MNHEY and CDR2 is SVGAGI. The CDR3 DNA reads TGTGCCAGCAGCCTGACAGGGTCATCGGAGCAGTACTTC. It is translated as CASSLTGSSEQYF.

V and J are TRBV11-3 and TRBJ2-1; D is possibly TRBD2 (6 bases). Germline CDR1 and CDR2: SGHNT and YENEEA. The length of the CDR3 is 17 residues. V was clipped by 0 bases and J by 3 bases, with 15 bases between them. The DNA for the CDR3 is TGTGCCAGCAGCTTAGAAGGAGGGGCGCCCTACTACAATGAGCAGTTCTTC. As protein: CASSLEGGAPYYNEQFF. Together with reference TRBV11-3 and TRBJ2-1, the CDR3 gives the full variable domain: EAGVVQSPRYKIIEKKQPVAFWCNPISGHNTLYWYLQNLGQGPELLIRYENEEAVDDSQLPKDRFSAERLKGVDSTLKIQPAELGDSAVYLCASSLEGGAPYYNEQFFGPGTRLTVL.

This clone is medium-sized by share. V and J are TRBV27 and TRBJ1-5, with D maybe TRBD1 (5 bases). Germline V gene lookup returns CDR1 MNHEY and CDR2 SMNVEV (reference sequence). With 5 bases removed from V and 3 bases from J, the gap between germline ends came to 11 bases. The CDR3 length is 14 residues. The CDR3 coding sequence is TGTGCCAGCAGTATGCAGGGTTTCAATCAGCCCCAGCATTTT. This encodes CASSMQGFNQPQHF.

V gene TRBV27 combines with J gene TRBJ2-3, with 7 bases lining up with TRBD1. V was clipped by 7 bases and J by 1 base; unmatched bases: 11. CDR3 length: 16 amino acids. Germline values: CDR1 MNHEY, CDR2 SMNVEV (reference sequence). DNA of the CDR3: TGTGCCAGCACCTCCGTGAGGGGGCTCGGCACAGATACGCAGTATTTT. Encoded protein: CASTSVRGLGTDTQYF.

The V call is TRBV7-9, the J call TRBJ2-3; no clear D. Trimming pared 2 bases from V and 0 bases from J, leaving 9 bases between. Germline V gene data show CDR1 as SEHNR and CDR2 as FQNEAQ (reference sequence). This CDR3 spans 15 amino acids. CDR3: CASSLSGSSTDTQYF. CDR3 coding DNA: TGTGCCAGCAGCTTATCAGGTTCTAGCACAGATACGCAGTATTTT. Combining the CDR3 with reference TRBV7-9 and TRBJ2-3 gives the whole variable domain DTGVSQNPRHKITKRGQNVTFRCDPISEHNRLYWYRQTLGQGPEFLTYFQNEAQLEKSRLLSDRFSAERPKGSFSTLEIQRTEQGDSAMYLCASSLSGSSTDTQYFGPGTRLTVL.

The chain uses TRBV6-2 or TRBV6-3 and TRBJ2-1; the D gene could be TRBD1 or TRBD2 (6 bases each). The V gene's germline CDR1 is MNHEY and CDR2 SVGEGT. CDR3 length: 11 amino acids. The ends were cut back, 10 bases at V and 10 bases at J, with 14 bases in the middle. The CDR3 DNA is TGTGCCATCAGCCAGGGGAGGGAGCAGTTCTTC. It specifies CAISQGREQFF.

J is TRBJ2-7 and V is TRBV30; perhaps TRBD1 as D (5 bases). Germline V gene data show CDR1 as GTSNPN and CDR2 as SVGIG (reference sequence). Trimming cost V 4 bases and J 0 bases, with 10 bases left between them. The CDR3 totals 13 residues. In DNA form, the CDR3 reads TGTGCCTGGACCGGTCAGGGCTCCTACGAGCAGTACTTC. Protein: CAWTGQGSYEQYF.

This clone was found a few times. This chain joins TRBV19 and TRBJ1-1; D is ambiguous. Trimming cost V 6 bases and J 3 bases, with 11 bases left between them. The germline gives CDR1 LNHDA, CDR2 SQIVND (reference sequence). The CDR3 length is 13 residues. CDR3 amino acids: CASSTDGDTEAFF. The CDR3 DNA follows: TGTGCCAGTAGCACAGACGGGGACACTGAAGCTTTCTTT.

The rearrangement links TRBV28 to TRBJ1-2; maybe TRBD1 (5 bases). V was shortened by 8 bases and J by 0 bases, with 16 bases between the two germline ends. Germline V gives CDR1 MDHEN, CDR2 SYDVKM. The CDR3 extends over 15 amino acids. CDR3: CASQFGHLPNYGYTF. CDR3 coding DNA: TGTGCCAGCCAGTTCGGACACCTTCCTAACTATGGCTACACCTTC.

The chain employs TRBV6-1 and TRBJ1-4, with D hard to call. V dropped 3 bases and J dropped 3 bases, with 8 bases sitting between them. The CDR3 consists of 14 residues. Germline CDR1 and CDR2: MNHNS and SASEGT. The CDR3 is CASSEYAANEKLFF. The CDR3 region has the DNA TGTGCCAGCAGTGAGTACGCGGCTAATGAAAAACTGTTTTTT.

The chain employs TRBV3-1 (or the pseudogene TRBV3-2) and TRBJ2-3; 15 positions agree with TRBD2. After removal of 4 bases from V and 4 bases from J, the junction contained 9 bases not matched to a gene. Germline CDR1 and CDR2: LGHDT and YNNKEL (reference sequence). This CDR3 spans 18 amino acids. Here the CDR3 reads CASSPRTSGGASADTQYF. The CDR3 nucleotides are TGTGCCAGCAGCCCCAGGACTAGCGGGGGGGCCTCCGCAGATACGCAGTATTTT.

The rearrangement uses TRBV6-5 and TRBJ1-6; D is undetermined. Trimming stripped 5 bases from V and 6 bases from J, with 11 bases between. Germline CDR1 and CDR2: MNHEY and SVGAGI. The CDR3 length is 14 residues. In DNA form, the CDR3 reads TGTGCCAGCAGTCCCGGGATCACTAATTCACCCCTCCACTTT. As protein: CASSPGITNSPLHF.

The CDR3 nucleotides are TGTGCCATCAGTGAGTCGGGGGACAGAGCAAACTATGGCTACACCTTC. Amino acids: CAISESGDRANYGYTF. This sequence joins TRBV10-3 and TRBJ1-2; 7 bases align to TRBD1. CDR3 length: 16 amino acids. J was trimmed by 2 bases and V by 0 bases; bases with no gene match: 6. The germline V gene encodes CDR1 ENHRY and CDR2 SYGVKD.

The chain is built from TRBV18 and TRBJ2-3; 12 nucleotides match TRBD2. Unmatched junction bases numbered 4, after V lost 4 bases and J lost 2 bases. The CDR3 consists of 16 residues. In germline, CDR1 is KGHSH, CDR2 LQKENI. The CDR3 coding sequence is TGTGCCAGCTCACATGGGACTAGCGGGCACACAGATACGCAGTATTTT. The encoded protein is CASSHGTSGHTDTQYF.

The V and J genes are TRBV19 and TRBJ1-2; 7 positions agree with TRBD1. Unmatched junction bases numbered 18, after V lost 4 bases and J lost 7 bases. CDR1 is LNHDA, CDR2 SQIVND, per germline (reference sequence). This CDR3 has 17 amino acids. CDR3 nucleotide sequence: TGTGCCAGTAGTAGCTCCGGGACAGCCTCCATTGGCGGTGGCTACACCTTC. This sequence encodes CASSSSGTASIGGGYTF.

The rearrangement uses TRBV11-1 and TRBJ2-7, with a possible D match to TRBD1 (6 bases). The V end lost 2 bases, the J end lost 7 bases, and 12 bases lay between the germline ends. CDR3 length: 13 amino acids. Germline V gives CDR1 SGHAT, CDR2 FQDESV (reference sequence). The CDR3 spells CASSLPRDKEQYF. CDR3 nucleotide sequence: TGTGCCAGCAGCTTACCCCGGGACAAGGAGCAGTACTTC.

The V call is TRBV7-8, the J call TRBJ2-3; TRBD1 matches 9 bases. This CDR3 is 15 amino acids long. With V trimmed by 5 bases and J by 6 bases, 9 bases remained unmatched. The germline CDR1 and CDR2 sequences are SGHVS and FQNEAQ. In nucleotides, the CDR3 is TGTGCCAGCAGCAGAAGACAGGGGGTAGGGGATACGCAGTATTTT. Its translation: CASSRRQGVGDTQYF.

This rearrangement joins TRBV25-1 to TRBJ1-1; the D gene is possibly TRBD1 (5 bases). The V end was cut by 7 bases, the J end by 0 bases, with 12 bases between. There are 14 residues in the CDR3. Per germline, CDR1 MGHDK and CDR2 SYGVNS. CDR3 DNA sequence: TGTGCCAGCAAAGGGGTACGAATGAACACTGAAGCTTTCTTT. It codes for CASKGVRMNTEAFF.